These T cell receptor beta chains were read from a single sample in a study of cytomegalovirus exposure and HLA in healthy donors. The method was immunoSEQ multiplex PCR; TCRdb's version includes in-frame clones alone and lacks a portion of them. Of over 150,000 clones in the sample, 65% to 70% were seen once. The specimen sequenced was PBMCs. The receptors were gathered from a woman aged 18 to 35 in good health and CMV-seropositive. Both conserved end residues are part of each CDR3. The D gene is left open where the match is weak. For some rows the clone size is stated as once, few or many, or as a class when expanded; others skip it.

v_gene: TRBV4-1; d_gene: TRBD1; j_gene: TRBJ2-6; abundance: .; CDR3nt: TGCGCCAGCAGCCGCGGACAGGGGCCCTCGGGGGCCAACGTCCTGACTTTC; CDR3aa: CASSRGQGPSGANVLTF
v_gene: TRBV10-1; d_gene: .; j_gene: TRBJ2-2; abundance: .; CDR3nt: TGCGCCAGCAGCCCCGTCGACTTGGGCGGGGAGCTGTTTTTT; CDR3aa: CASSPVDLGGELFF
v_gene: TRBV6-5; d_gene: .; j_gene: TRBJ2-5; abundance: few; CDR3nt: TGTGCCAGCGGTCGGGGATACCAAGAGACCCAGTACTTC; CDR3aa: CASGRGYQETQYF
v_gene: TRBV5-4; d_gene: .; j_gene: TRBJ2-1; abundance: .; CDR3nt: TGTGCCAGCAGCTTGGGCCGGGACAAGTACAATGAGCAGTTCTTC; CDR3aa: CASSLGRDKYNEQFF
v_gene: TRBV4-1; d_gene: TRBD1; j_gene: TRBJ2-7; abundance: .; CDR3nt: TGCGCCAGCAGCCTCGGACAGGGGGCCTCCTACGAGCAGTACTTC; CDR3aa: CASSLGQGASYEQYF
v_gene: TRBV7-8; d_gene: .; j_gene: TRBJ2-2; abundance: .; CDR3nt: TGTGCCAGCAGCTTAGTGTTCGCCGGGGCCGGGGAGCTGTTTTTT; CDR3aa: CASSLVFAGAGELFF
v_gene: TRBV11-2; d_gene: .; j_gene: TRBJ1-1; abundance: few; CDR3nt: TGTGCCAGCAGCTCGGGGAGGGACACTGAAGCTTTCTTT; CDR3aa: CASSSGRDTEAFF
v_gene: TRBV5-4; d_gene: TRBD1; j_gene: TRBJ2-7; abundance: .; CDR3nt: TGTGCCAGCACCGGACAGGGATCCTACGAGCAGTACTTC; CDR3aa: CASTGQGSYEQYF
v_gene: TRBV27; d_gene: TRBD1; j_gene: TRBJ2-1; abundance: .; CDR3nt: TGTGCCAGCAGGTTGTGGGGACAGGCTTATGAGCAGTTCTTC; CDR3aa: CASRLWGQAYEQFF
v_gene: TRBV27; d_gene: .; j_gene: TRBJ1-2; abundance: .; CDR3nt: TGTGCCAGCACCCTGGCGGGGGACTCTAACTATGGCTACACCTTC; CDR3aa: CASTLAGDSNYGYTF
v_gene: TRBV4-1; d_gene: TRBD1; j_gene: TRBJ2-7; abundance: few; CDR3nt: TGCGCCAGCAGCCAAGATTTTACAGGGGGGAACTACGAGCAGTACTTC; CDR3aa: CASSQDFTGGNYEQYF
v_gene: TRBV7-6; d_gene: .; j_gene: TRBJ2-7; abundance: .; CDR3nt: TGTGCCAGCAGCTTAGGGGACCGGGACACTTTCTACGAGCAGTACTTC; CDR3aa: CASSLGDRDTFYEQYF
v_gene: TRBV30; d_gene: .; j_gene: TRBJ2-1; abundance: once; CDR3nt: TGTGCCTGGAGTCAGGGCTCCGAGACCTACAATGAGCAGTTCTTC; CDR3aa: CAWSQGSETYNEQFF
v_gene: TRBV7-2; d_gene: .; j_gene: TRBJ2-7; abundance: .; CDR3nt: TGTGCCAGCAGCCCTCCTACTCCACCCTACGAGCAGTACTTC; CDR3aa: CASSPPTPPYEQYF
v_gene: TRBV6-6; d_gene: .; j_gene: TRBJ1-1; abundance: few; CDR3nt: TGTGCCAGCAGCGCAACAGGGAGGGACACTGAAGCTTTCTTT; CDR3aa: CASSATGRDTEAFF
v_gene: TRBV2; d_gene: .; j_gene: TRBJ2-7; abundance: .; CDR3nt: TGTGCCAGCAGTGATGGGTCAGGTCCCTACTACGAGCAGTACTTC; CDR3aa: CASSDGSGPYYEQYF
v_gene: TRBV29-1; d_gene: .; j_gene: TRBJ1-2; abundance: .; CDR3nt: TGCAGCGTTGAAAAGTCGCGGGGAAACTATGGCTACACCTTC; CDR3aa: CSVEKSRGNYGYTF
v_gene: TRBV6-5; d_gene: .; j_gene: TRBJ1-4; abundance: few; CDR3nt: TGTGCCAGCAGTTACTCGCCCTCAGACACCAATGAAAAACTGTTTTTT; CDR3aa: CASSYSPSDTNEKLFF
v_gene: TRBV30; d_gene: TRBD1; j_gene: TRBJ1-1; abundance: .; CDR3nt: TGTGCCTGGAGTGTAGACCCAGGGGGGCTGACTGAAGCTTTCTTT; CDR3aa: CAWSVDPGGLTEAFF